This is a list of T cell receptor beta chains from one sample in a study of CD8+CD57+ T cells in acquired aplastic anemia. TCRdb re-analysed the reads in MiXCR, keeping a single row per CDR3 protein. The table includes about 160,000 distinct CDR3 sequences, roughly 47% detected once. The sample was sorted CD4+, CD8+, or CD8+CD57+ T cells (not recorded which) from PBMCs. The receptors derive from a human donor in good health. Both conserved end residues are part of each CDR3. The order of the fields is CDR3 protein, V gene, J gene.

CDR3: CASTQVIREGGYTF
V: TRBV6-1
J: TRBJ1-2

CDR3: CASSLGRGRVRSGANVLTF
V: TRBV11-2
J: TRBJ2-6

CDR3: CASRAAGGPSETQYF
V: TRBV2
J: TRBJ2-5

CDR3: CASYRGWNYGYTF
V: TRBV28
J: TRBJ1-2

CDR3: CASSSPWVQSSGNTIYF
V: TRBV7-6
J: TRBJ1-3

CDR3: CATSREGNLYGYTF
V: TRBV15
J: TRBJ1-2

CDR3: CSASAGGAYTQYF
V: TRBV20-1
J: TRBJ2-3

CDR3: CASSVNTGIGGYGYTF
V: TRBV6-1
J: TRBJ1-2

CDR3: CASNSGGRETQYF
V: TRBV2
J: TRBJ2-5

CDR3: CASSMPGRGLNTEAFF
V: TRBV19
J: TRBJ1-1

CDR3: CASSWQGGGYTRGYNEQFF
V: TRBV5-4
J: TRBJ2-1

CDR3: CAISEAVIPYEQYF
V: TRBV10-3
J: TRBJ2-7

CDR3: CASSPQLVSYNEQFF
V: TRBV3-1
J: TRBJ2-1

CDR3: CATSDETGGNYEQYF
V: TRBV24-1
J: TRBJ2-7

CDR3: CASSQEIGSYEQYF
V: TRBV4-1
J: TRBJ2-7

CDR3: CASSLAGVTEQYF
V: TRBV7-6
J: TRBJ2-7

CDR3: CSVGQGLYEQYF
V: TRBV29-1
J: TRBJ2-7

CDR3: CSAGGRQSNSPLHF
V: TRBV20-1
J: TRBJ1-6

CDR3: CASALNLVGQYF
V: TRBV2
J: TRBJ2-7

CDR3: CASRISLIRGTEAFF
V: TRBV11-2
J: TRBJ1-1

CDR3: CASSLIPGGDGYTF
V: TRBV14
J: TRBJ1-2

CDR3: CATSRDMGQGYTEAFF
V: TRBV15
J: TRBJ1-1

CDR3: CASSQETWTGVDYGYTF
V: TRBV14
J: TRBJ1-2

CDR3: CASSQPGGAEAFF
V: TRBV4-1
J: TRBJ1-1

CDR3: CASSAGQGIYGYTF
V: TRBV25-1
J: TRBJ1-2

CDR3: CAIRGSNQPQHF
V: TRBV10-3
J: TRBJ1-5

CDR3: CASSFRTTAYEQYF
V: TRBV28
J: TRBJ2-7

CDR3: CSPKNEGAHAEAFF
V: TRBV20-1
J: TRBJ1-1

CDR3: CATSQGGTGTYEQYF
V: TRBV15
J: TRBJ2-7

CDR3: CASIHGVGVPEAFF
V: TRBV5-5
J: TRBJ1-1

CDR3: CASSFGAGAQAFF
V: TRBV28
J: TRBJ1-1

CDR3: CATSDLSGDSSGSEQFF
V: TRBV24-1
J: TRBJ2-1

CDR3: CASSARQLNTGELFF
V: TRBV6-1
J: TRBJ2-2

CDR3: CASSPGGLAQETQYF
V: TRBV24-1
J: TRBJ2-5

CDR3: CATSRICVRYF
V: TRBV24-1
J: TRBJ2-5

CDR3: CASSMGVTSGIYEQYF
V: TRBV11-1
J: TRBJ2-7

CDR3: CSARVQGFVNSPLHF
V: TRBV20-1
J: TRBJ1-6

CDR3: CASSLAVTHRVYYGYTF
V: TRBV7-6
J: TRBJ1-2

CDR3: CASNGQGEPYEQYF
V: TRBV9
J: TRBJ2-7

CDR3: CAISSMERGFTEAFF
V: TRBV10-3
J: TRBJ1-1

CDR3: CASSVLEGGDEQFF
V: TRBV9
J: TRBJ2-1

CDR3: CASGIAGVDTQYF
V: TRBV12-5
J: TRBJ2-3

CDR3: CASSLVSGASSYNSPLHF
V: TRBV5-4
J: TRBJ1-6

CDR3: CASSLVLNYNEQFF
V: TRBV11-2
J: TRBJ2-1

CDR3: CASSPMATGDQHF
V: TRBV28
J: TRBJ1-5

CDR3: CASQGLAGSYEQYF
V: TRBV7-6
J: TRBJ2-7

CDR3: CATSDSRRANTGELFF
V: TRBV24-1
J: TRBJ2-2

CDR3: CSARGPSEQYF
V: TRBV20-1
J: TRBJ2-7

CDR3: CASSFGQTTDTQYF
V: TRBV5-5
J: TRBJ2-3

CDR3: CASLMNTEAFF
V: TRBV19
J: TRBJ1-1

CDR3: CASSLNGFPAFF
V: TRBV7-2
J: TRBJ1-1

CDR3: CASSTQDRGPLEQYF
V: TRBV2
J: TRBJ2-7

CDR3: CASNGQGAGAFF
V: TRBV19
J: TRBJ1-1